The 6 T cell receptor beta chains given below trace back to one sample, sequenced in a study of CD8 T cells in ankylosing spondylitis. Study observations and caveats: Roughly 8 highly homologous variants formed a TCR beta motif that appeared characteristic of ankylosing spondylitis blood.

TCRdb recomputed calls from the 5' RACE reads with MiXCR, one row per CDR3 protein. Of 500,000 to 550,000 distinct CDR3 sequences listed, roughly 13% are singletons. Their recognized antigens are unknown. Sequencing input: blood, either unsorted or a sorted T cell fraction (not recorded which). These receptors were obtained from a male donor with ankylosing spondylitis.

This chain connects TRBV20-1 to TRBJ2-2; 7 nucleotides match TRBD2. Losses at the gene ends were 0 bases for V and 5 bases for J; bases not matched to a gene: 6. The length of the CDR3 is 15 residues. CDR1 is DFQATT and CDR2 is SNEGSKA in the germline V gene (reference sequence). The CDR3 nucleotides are TGCAGTGCTAGAGAAGCGGGACCGGCAACCGGGGAGCTGTTTTTT. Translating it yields CSAREAGPATGELFF.

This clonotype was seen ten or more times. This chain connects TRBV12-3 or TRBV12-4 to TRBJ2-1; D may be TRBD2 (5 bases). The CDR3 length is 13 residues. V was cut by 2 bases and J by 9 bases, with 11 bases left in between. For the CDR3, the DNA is TGTGCCAGCAGTTTACTCACTAGGATTGAGCAGTTCTTC. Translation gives CASSLLTRIEQFF.

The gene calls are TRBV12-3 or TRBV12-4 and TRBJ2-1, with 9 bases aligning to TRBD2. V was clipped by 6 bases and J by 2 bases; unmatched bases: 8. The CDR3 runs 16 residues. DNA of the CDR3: TGTGCCAGCAGCCGTGGAAGCGGGAGGACCTACAATGAGCAGTTCTTC. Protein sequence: CASSRGSGRTYNEQFF.

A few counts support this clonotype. CDR3 amino acids: CSARGRYNEQFF. CDR3 nucleotide sequence: TGCAGTGCTAGAGGACGTTACAATGAGCAGTTCTTC. This sequence joins TRBV20-1 and TRBJ2-1; D uncertain. Trimming removed 1 base at V and 4 bases at J, with 5 bases between. In germline, CDR1 is DFQATT, CDR2 SNEGSKA (reference sequence). This CDR3 region has 12 residues.

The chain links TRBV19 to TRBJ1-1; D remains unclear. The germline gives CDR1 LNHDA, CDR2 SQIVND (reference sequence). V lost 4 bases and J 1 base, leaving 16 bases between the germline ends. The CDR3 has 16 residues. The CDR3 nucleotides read TGTGCCAGTAGTACGGCCCTCTCCCGGGCGAACACTGAAGCTTTCTTT. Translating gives CASSTALSRANTEAFF.

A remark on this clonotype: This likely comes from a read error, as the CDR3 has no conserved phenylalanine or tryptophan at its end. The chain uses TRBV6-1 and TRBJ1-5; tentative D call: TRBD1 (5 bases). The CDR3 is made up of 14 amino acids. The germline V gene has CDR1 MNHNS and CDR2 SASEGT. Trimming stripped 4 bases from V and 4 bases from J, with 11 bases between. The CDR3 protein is CASSVQTANQPQHS. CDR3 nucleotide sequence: TGTGCCAGCAGTGTTCAGACAGCGAATCAGCCCCAGCATTCT.